This is a list of T cell receptor beta chains from one sample in a study of blood T cell repertoires in COVID-19. Sequencing used immunoSEQ multiplex PCR; TCRdb keeps in-frame clones, though not all of them. The sample records some 120,000 clones, around four fifths being singletons. The sample consisted of peripheral blood. Receptors were obtained from a human donor in a cohort sampled during active COVID-19. Both conserved end residues are part of each CDR3. A D gene is named only where the DNA matches it firmly. A row's size may be missing; if present it is once, few, many or a size class.

TRBJ2-7 TRBV13 . 15 . CASSRWAGARYEQYF TGTGCCAGCAGCAGGTGGGCGGGGGCGCGATACGAGCAGTACTTC
TRBJ2-2 TRBV3-1/TRBV3-2 . 14 . CASSQVAETGELFF TGTGCCAGCAGCCAAGTAGCAGAAACCGGGGAGCTGTTTTTT
TRBJ1-3 TRBV11-2 . 17 . CASSLFQGGSSGNTIYF TGTGCCAGCAGCTTATTCCAGGGAGGGAGCTCTGGAAACACCATATATTTT
TRBJ2-1 TRBV19 . 15 . CASSIGGRTTSEQFF TGTGCCAGTAGTATAGGAGGGAGGACTACCAGTGAGCAGTTCTTC
TRBJ1-1 TRBV6-6 TRBD1 15 many CASSYPGGEVTEAFF TGTGCCAGCAGTTATCCAGGGGGCGAGGTAACTGAAGCTTTCTTT
TRBJ2-1 TRBV4-1 TRBD1 16 . CASSLGTGSSYNEQFF TGCGCCAGCAGCCTCGGGACAGGGAGCTCCTACAATGAGCAGTTCTTC
TRBJ1-1 TRBV30 TRBD1 14 . CAWSQRTRGIEAFF TGTGCCTGGAGTCAACGGACCAGGGGGATCGAAGCTTTCTTT
TRBJ1-1 TRBV15 . 14 . CATSRDPGVTEAFF TGTGCCACCAGCAGAGATCCGGGGGTGACTGAAGCTTTCTTT
TRBJ1-1 TRBV7-7 . 13 once CASSRDRDTEAFF TGTGCTAGCAGCCGTGACCGGGACACTGAAGCTTTCTTT
TRBJ1-5 TRBV19 . 15 . CASSIVGGPSQPQHF TGTGCCAGTAGTATAGTTGGGGGCCCAAGTCAGCCCCAGCATTTT
TRBJ2-7 TRBV18 TRBD1 15 . CASSPGQGQSYEQYF TGTGCCAGCTCACCTGGACAGGGGCAATCCTACGAGCAGTACTTC
TRBJ2-3 TRBV12-3/TRBV12-4 . 13 . CASSLMGGDTQYF TGTGCCAGCAGTTTAATGGGAGGAGATACGCAGTATTTT
TRBJ2-3 TRBV15 . 15 few CATSDLRGPTDTQYF TGTGCCACCAGCGATCTGCGGGGTCCCACAGATACGCAGTATTTT
TRBJ2-7 TRBV5-1 TRBD2 16 few CASSLAPSGGDGEQYF TGCGCCAGCAGCTTGGCGCCTAGCGGGGGGGACGGCGAGCAGTACTTC
TRBJ2-2 TRBV27 TRBD2 14 . CASSRSGGRRELFF TGTGCCAGCAGCCGGAGCGGGGGGAGACGGGAGCTGTTTTTT
TRBJ2-1 TRBV19 TRBD1 14 . CASSSWTGYNEQFF TGTGCCAGTAGTTCCTGGACAGGGTACAATGAGCAGTTCTTC
TRBJ2-2 TRBV5-6 . 12 . CASSFQVGELFF TGTGCCAGCAGCTTTCAGGTCGGGGAGCTGTTTTTT
TRBJ2-1 TRBV5-4 TRBD1 15 . CASSVSDRVTEEQFF TGTGCCAGCAGCGTCTCGGACAGGGTGACGGAGGAGCAGTTCTTC
TRBJ1-2 TRBV7-9 . 19 . CASSLAVGAGTSANYGYTF TGTGCCAGCAGCTTAGCCGTTGGGGCTGGTACTTCAGCTAACTATGGCTACACCTTC
TRBJ2-1 TRBV27 TRBD2 16 . CASSLRLAGGDNEQFF TGTGCCAGCAGTTTACGGCTAGCGGGGGGGGACAATGAGCAGTTCTTC
TRBJ1-2 TRBV5-1 . 13 few CASRRESGSGYTF TGCGCCAGCAGAAGGGAGAGTGGTAGTGGCTACACCTTC
TRBJ1-2 TRBV7-2 TRBD1 15 . CASSADRDSRYGYTF TGTGCCAGCAGCGCAGACCGGGACAGCCGTTATGGCTACACCTTC
TRBJ1-5 TRBV6-1 TRBD1 17 . CASSGGTGGRSNQPQHF TGTGCCAGCAGTGGGGGGACAGGGGGCCGAAGCAATCAGCCCCAGCATTTT
TRBJ1-2 TRBV5-6 TRBD1 14 . CASSWGQGAYGYTF TGTGCCAGCAGCTGGGGACAGGGGGCCTATGGCTACACCTTC
TRBJ1-1 TRBV10-2 . 14 . CASSETGTRTEAFF TGCGCCAGCAGTGAGACAGGGACCCGAACTGAAGCTTTCTTT
TRBJ1-1 TRBV5-1 . 14 . CASSFDSMNTEAFF TGCGCCAGCAGCTTCGACAGTATGAACACTGAAGCTTTCTTT
TRBJ1-2 TRBV18 . 15 . CASSRARDSPYGYTF TGTGCCAGCTCACGGGCGAGGGACTCCCCATATGGCTACACCTTC
TRBJ2-7 TRBV7-9 . 13 . CASSLLSFYEQYF TGTGCCAGCAGCTTACTAAGTTTCTACGAGCAGTACTTC
TRBJ1-2 TRBV2 . 13 . CASSEALRGGYTF TGTGCCAGCAGTGAAGCGCTCAGGGGCGGCTACACCTTC
TRBJ2-1 TRBV4-2 TRBD2 16 . CASSTTLAGGYNEQFF TGTGCCAGCAGCACTACACTAGCGGGGGGATACAATGAGCAGTTCTTC
TRBJ2-1 TRBV3-1/TRBV3-2 . 17 . CASSQGGYSSSYNEQFF TGTGCCAGCAGCCAGGGCGGGTATTCGAGCTCCTACAATGAGCAGTTCTTC
TRBJ1-3 TRBV18 . 13 . CASSPGQGNTIYF TGTGCCAGCTCTCCCGGACAAGGAAACACCATATATTTT
TRBJ2-7 TRBV10-3 . 12 . CAISDSAFEQYF TGTGCCATCAGTGATTCCGCGTTCGAGCAGTACTTC
TRBJ1-1 TRBV23-1 . 15 . CASSQYQGVNTEAFF TGCGCCAGCAGTCAATATCAGGGCGTGAACACTGAAGCTTTCTTT
TRBJ2-3 TRBV12-3/TRBV12-4 . 11 . CASSLSQGRYF TGTGCCAGCAGTTTAAGTCAGGGCCGGTATTTT
TRBJ1-2 TRBV5-1 . 17 . CASSSTNYGVEDYGYTF TGCGCCAGCAGCTCTACCAACTACGGGGTTGAGGACTATGGCTACACCTTC
TRBJ1-1 TRBV9 . 14 . CASSGGQTNTEAFF TGTGCCAGCAGCGGAGGACAAACGAACACTGAAGCTTTCTTT
TRBJ2-1 TRBV9 . 18 . CASSVGRGGGGPYNEQFF TGTGCCAGCAGCGTAGGTAGGGGGGGCGGGGGCCCCTACAATGAGCAGTTCTTC
TRBJ1-1 TRBV12-3/TRBV12-4 TRBD1 13 . CASRPTGSTEAFF TGTGCCAGCAGACCGACAGGGAGCACTGAAGCTTTCTTT
TRBJ1-2 TRBV29-1 . 11 . CSAGRNYGYTF TGCAGCGCGGGGAGAAACTATGGCTACACCTTC
TRBJ1-1 TRBV27 TRBD1 16 once CASRPGQGARGTEAFF TGTGCCAGCAGGCCCGGACAGGGGGCGCGGGGCACTGAAGCTTTCTTT
TRBJ2-7 TRBV6-5 . 13 . CASSRDRAGEQYF TGTGCCAGCAGCCGCGACAGGGCGGGAGAGCAGTACTTC
TRBJ1-1 TRBV5-4 TRBD1 14 once CASSSQTGRTEAFF TGTGCCAGCAGCTCCCAGACAGGGAGGACTGAAGCTTTCTTT
TRBJ2-3 TRBV3-1/TRBV3-2 TRBD2 14 once CASSPGGAADTQYF TGTGCCAGCAGCCCGGGGGGGGCGGCAGATACGCAGTATTTT
TRBJ2-2 TRBV19 . 18 . CASSRSPPERVDTGELFF TGTGCCAGTAGTCGAAGTCCCCCGGAGAGGGTCGACACCGGGGAGCTGTTTTTT
TRBJ2-5 TRBV6-1 TRBD2 15 . CASSDLAGGLKTQYF TGTGCCAGCAGTGATCTAGCGGGGGGGCTTAAGACCCAGTACTTC
TRBJ2-7 TRBV4-1 TRBD2 14 . CASSQTSGAYEQYF TGCGCCAGCAGCCAAACTAGCGGGGCCTACGAGCAGTACTTC
TRBJ2-3 TRBV3-1/TRBV3-2 TRBD2 15 . CASSQDLAGGGSQYF TGTGCCAGCAGCCAAGACCTAGCGGGGGGGGGATCGCAGTATTTT
TRBJ2-5 TRBV19 . 14 . CASSAQGRGETQYF TGTGCCAGTAGTGCCCAGGGCAGAGGCGAGACCCAGTACTTC
TRBJ2-5 TRBV19 . 13 . CASSIKGGETQYF TGTGCCAGTAGTATTAAGGGAGGAGAGACCCAGTACTTC
TRBJ2-7 TRBV7-2 TRBD2 13 . CASARGTSSEQYF TGTGCCAGCGCACGGGGGACTAGCTCCGAGCAGTACTTC